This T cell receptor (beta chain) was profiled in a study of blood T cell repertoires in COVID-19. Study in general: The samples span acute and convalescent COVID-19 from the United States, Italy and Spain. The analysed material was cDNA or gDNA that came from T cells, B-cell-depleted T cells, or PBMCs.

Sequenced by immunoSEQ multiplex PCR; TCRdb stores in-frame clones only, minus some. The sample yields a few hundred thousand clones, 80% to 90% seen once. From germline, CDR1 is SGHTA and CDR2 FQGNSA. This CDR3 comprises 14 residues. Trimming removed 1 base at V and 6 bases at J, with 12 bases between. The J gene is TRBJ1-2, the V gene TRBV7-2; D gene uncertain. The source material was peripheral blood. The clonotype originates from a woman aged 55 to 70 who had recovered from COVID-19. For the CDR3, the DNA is TGTGCCAGCAGCTTAGGCCCGGGCGGGGATGGCTACACCTTC. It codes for CASSLGPGGDGYTF. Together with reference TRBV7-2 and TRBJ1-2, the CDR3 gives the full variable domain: GAGVSQSPSNKVTEKGKDVELRCDPISGHTALYWYRQSLGQGLEFLIYFQGNSAPDKSGLPSDRFSAERTGGSVSTLTIQRTQQEDSAVYLCASSLGPGGDGYTFGSGTRLTVV.